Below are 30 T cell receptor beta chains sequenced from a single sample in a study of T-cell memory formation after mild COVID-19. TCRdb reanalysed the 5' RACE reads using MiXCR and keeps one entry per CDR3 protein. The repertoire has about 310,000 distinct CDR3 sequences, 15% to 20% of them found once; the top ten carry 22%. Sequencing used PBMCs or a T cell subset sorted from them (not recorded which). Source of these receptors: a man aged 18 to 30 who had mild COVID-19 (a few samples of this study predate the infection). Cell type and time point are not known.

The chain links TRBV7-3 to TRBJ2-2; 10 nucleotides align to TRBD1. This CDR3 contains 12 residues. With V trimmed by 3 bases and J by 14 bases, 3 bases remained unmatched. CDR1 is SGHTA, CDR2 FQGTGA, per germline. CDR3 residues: CASSFGQGVLFF. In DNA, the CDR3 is TGTGCCAGCAGCTTCGGACAGGGGGTACTGTTTTTT.

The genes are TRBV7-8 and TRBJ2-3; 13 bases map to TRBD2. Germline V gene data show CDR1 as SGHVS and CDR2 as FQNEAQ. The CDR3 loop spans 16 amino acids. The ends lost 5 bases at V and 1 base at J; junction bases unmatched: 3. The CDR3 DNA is TGTGCCAGCAGCGCCGGGACTAGCGGGGGCACAGATACGCAGTATTTT. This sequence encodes CASSAGTSGGTDTQYF.

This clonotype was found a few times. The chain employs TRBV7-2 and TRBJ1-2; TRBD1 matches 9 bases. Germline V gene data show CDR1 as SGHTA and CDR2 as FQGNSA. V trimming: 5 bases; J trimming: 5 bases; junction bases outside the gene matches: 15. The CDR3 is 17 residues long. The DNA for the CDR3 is TGTGCCAGCAGCGATCCGGGACAGGGACCTGGAGGGTATGGCTACACCTTC. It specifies CASSDPGQGPGGYGYTF.

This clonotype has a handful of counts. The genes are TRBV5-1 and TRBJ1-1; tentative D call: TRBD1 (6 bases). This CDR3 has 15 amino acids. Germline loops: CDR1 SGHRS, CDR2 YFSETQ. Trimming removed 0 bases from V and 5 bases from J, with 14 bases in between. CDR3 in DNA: TGCGCCAGCAGCTTGGCCGGGGGGCAAGTGACTGAAGCTTTCTTT. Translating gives CASSLAGGQVTEAFF. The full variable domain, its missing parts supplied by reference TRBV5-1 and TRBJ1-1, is KAGVTQTPRYLIKTRGQQVTLSCSPISGHRSVSWYQQTPGQGLQFLFEYFSETQRNKGNFPGRFSGRQFSNSRSEMNVSTLELGDSALYLCASSLAGGQVTEAFFGQGTRLTVV.

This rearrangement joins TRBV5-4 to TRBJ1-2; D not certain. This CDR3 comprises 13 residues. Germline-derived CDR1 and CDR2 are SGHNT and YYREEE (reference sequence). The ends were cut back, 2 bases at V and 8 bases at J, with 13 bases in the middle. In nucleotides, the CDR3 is TGTGCCAGCAGCTTTTTCTCCGGGTCGGGCTACACCTTC. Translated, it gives CASSFFSGSGYTF.

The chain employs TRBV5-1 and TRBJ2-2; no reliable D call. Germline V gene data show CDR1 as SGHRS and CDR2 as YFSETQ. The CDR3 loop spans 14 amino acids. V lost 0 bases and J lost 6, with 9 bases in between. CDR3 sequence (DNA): TGCGCCAGCAGCTTGGACGTACCCCCCGGGGAGCTGTTTTTT. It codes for CASSLDVPPGELFF.

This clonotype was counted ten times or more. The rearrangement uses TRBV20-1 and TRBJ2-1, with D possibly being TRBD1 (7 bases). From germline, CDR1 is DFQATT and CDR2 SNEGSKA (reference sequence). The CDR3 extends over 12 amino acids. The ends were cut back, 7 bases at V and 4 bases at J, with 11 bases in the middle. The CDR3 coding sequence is TGCAGTGGGGCAGGGGGGTACAATGAGCAGTTCTTC. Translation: CSGAGGYNEQFF.

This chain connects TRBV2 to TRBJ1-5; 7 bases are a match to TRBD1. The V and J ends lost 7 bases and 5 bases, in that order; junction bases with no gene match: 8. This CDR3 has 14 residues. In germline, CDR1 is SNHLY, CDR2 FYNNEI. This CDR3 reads CASNPGQADQPQHF. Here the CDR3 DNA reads TGTGCCAGCAATCCCGGACAGGCTGATCAGCCCCAGCATTTT.

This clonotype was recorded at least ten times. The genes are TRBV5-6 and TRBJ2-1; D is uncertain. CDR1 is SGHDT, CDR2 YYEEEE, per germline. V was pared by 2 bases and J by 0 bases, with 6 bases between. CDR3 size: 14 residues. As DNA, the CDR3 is TGTGCCAGCAGCTTCGACGGCTCCTACAATGAGCAGTTCTTC. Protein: CASSFDGSYNEQFF.

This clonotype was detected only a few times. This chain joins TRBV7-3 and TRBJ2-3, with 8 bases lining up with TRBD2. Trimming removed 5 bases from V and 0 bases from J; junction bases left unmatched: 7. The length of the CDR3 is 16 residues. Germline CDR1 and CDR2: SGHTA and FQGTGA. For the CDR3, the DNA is TGTGCCAGCAGCGTCGGGGGGGGCTATAGCACAGATACGCAGTATTTT. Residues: CASSVGGGYSTDTQYF.

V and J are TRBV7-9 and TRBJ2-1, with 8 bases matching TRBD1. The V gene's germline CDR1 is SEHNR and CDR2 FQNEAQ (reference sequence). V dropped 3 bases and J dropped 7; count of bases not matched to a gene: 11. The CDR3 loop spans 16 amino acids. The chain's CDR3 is CASSFPGTGNRNEQFF. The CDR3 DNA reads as TGTGCCAGCAGCTTCCCCGGGACAGGTAATAGGAATGAGCAGTTCTTC.

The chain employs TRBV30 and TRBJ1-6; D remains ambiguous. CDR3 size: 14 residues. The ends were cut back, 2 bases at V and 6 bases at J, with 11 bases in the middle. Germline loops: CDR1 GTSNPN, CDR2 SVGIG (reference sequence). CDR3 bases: TGTGCCTGGAGTCTCGGACGGATTAATTCACCCCTCCACTTT. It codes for CAWSLGRINSPLHF.

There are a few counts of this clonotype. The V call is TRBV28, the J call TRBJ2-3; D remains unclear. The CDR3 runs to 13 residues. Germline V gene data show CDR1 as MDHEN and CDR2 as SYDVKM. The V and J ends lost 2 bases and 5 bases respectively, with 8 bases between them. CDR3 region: CASSLHVKDTQYF. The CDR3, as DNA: TGTGCCAGCAGTTTACACGTCAAAGATACGCAGTATTTT.

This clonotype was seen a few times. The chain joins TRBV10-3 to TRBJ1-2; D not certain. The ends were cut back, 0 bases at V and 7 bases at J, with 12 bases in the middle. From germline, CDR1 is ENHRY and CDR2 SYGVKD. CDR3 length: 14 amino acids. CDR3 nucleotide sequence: TGTGCCATCAGTGAGTCACCTCCGACGAGTGGCTACACCTTC. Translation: CAISESPPTSGYTF.

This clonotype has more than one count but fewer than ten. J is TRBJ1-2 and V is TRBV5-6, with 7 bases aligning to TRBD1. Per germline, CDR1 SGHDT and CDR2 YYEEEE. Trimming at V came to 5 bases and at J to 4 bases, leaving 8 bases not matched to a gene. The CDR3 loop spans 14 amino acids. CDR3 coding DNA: TGTGCCAGCAGACGCCGGGACAGCCTCTATGGCTACACCTTC. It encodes CASRRRDSLYGYTF.

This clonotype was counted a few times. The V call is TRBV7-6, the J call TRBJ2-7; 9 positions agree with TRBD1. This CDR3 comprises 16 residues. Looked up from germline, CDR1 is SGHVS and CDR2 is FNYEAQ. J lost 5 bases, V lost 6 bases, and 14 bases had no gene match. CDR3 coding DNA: TGTGCCAGCAGTAAAGAGGAGGACAGGGGCGCCAACGAGCAGTACTTC. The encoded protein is CASSKEEDRGANEQYF. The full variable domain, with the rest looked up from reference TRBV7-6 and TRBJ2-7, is GAGVSQSPRYKVTKRGQDVALRCDPISGHVSLYWYRQALGQGPEFLTYFNYEAQQDKSGLPNDRFSAERPEGSISTLTIQRTEQRDSAMYRCASSKEEDRGANEQYFGPGTRLTVT.

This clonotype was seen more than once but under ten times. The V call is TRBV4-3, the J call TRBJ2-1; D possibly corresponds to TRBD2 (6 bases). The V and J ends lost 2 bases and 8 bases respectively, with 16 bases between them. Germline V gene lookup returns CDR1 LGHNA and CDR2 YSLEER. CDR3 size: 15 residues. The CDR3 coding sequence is TGCGCCAGCAGCCAACAAACTAGCCCACCCTATGAGCAGTTCTTC. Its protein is CASSQQTSPPYEQFF.

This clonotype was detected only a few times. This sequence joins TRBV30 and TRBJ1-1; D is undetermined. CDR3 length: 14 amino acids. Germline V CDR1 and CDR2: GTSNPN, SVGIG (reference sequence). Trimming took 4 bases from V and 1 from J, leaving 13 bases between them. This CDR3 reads CAWISKNRNTEAFF. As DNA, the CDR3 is TGTGCCTGGATAAGCAAAAACAGGAACACTGAAGCTTTCTTT.

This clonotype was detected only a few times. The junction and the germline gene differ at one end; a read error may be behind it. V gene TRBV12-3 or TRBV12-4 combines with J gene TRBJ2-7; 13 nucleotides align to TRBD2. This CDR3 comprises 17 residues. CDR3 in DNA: TGTGCCAGCAGCCCAAAGGGACTAGCGGGGAACTATTACGTGCAGTACTTC. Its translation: CASSPKGLAGNYYVQYF.

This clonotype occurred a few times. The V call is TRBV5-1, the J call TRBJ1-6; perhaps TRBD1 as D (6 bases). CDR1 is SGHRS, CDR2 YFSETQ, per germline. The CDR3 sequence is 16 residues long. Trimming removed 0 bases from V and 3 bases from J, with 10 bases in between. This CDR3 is CASSLGETGYNSPLHF. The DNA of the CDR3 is TGCGCCAGCAGCTTGGGAGAGACAGGCTATAATTCACCCCTCCACTTT.

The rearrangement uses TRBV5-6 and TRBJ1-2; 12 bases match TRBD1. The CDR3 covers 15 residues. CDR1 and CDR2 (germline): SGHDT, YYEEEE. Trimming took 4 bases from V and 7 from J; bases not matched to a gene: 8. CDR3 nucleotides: TGTGCCAGCAGCACGGGACAGGGGGCATATATTGGCTACACCTTC. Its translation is CASSTGQGAYIGYTF.

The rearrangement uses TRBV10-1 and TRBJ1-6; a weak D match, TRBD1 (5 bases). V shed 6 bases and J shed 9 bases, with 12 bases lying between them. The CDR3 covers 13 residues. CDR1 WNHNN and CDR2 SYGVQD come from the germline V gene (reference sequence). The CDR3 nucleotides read TGCGCCAGCAGGGAGGGACCGCTTTCACCCCTCCACTTT. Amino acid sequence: CASREGPLSPLHF.

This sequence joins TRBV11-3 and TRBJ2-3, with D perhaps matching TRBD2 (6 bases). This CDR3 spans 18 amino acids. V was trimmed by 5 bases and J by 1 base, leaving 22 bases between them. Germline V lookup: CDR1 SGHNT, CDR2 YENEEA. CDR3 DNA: TGTGCCAGCAGCCCAGGGACTCCATGGGGATGGGGCACAGATACGCAGTATTTT. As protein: CASSPGTPWGWGTDTQYF. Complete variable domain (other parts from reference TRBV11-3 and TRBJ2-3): EAGVVQSPRYKIIEKKQPVAFWCNPISGHNTLYWYLQNLGQGPELLIRYENEEAVDDSQLPKDRFSAERLKGVDSTLKIQPAELGDSAVYLCASSPGTPWGWGTDTQYFGPGTRLTVL.

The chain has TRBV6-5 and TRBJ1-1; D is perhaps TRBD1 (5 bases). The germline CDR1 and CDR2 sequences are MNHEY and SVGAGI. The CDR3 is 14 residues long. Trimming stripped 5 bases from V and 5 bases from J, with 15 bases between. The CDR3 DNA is TGTGCCAGCAGTGACTTGCGGGGGAGGACTGAAGCTTTCTTT. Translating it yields CASSDLRGRTEAFF.

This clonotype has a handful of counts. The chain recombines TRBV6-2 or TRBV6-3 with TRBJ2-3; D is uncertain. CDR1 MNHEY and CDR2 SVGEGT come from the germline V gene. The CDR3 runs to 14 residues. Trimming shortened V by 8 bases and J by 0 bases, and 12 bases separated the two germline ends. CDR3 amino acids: CASEDAASTDTQYF. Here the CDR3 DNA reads TGTGCCAGCGAGGATGCAGCTAGCACAGATACGCAGTATTTT.

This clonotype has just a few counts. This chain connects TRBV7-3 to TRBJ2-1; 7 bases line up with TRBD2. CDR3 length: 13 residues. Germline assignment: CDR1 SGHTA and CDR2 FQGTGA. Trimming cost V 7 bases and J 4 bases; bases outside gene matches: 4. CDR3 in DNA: TGTGCCAGCAAGGGCGGGGGTTACAATGAGCAGTTCTTC. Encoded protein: CASKGGGYNEQFF.

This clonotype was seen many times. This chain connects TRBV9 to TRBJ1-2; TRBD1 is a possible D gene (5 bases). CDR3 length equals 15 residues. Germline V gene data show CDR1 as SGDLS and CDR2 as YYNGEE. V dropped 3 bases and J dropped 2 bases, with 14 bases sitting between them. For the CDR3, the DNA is TGTGCCAGCAGCGGAGACCCGACAGTGAACTATGGCTACACCTTC. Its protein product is CASSGDPTVNYGYTF.

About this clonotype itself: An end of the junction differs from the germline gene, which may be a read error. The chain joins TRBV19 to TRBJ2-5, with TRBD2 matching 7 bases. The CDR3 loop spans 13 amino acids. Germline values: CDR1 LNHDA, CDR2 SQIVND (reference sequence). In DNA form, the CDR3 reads TGTGCCAGTAGTGAAGCGGGGAGAGAGACACAGTACTTC. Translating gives CASSEAGRETQYF.

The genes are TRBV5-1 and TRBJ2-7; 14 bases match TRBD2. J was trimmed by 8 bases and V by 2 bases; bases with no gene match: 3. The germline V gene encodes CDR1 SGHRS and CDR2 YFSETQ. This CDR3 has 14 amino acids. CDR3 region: CASSFGTSGSQQYV. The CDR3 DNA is TGCGCCAGCAGCTTCGGGACTAGCGGGAGCCAGCAGTACGTC.

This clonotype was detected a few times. The CDR3 nucleotides are TGTGCCAGCAGTACCAGGACGGGCTCCTACGAGCAGTACTTC. It translates to CASSTRTGSYEQYF. The chain uses TRBV27 and TRBJ2-7; no firm D call. The CDR3 sequence is 14 residues long. V dropped 5 bases and J dropped 0 bases, with 11 bases sitting between them. CDR1 is MNHEY and CDR2 is SMNVEV in the germline V gene (reference sequence).